This T cell receptor (beta chain) came from a study of long-term antiretroviral therapy in people with HIV. About the study: Samples from the earliest time points predate the 2015 immediate-ART recommendation by about a decade.

In regard to this clone: What it binds is not known. This specimen includes other DNA sequences encoding the same CDR3.

General observations from the study: Spans of CDR3 length were tighter for HIV repertoires than for controls.

The assay, immunoSEQ v3.0, was run at survey level. TCRdb's table, derived via immunoSEQ multiplex PCR, lists solely in-frame clones and lacks some. The sample shows nearly 20,000 clones, around three quarters of them seen only once. Germline values: CDR1 MNHEY, CDR2 SMNVEV (reference sequence). V lost 3 bases to trimming and J lost 5 bases; unmatched junction nucleotides: 3. CDR3 length equals 13 residues. The TCR comes from a woman aged 40 to 50 with HIV. The chain employs TRBV27 and TRBJ1-1; TRBD1 agrees at 7 bases. The source was unsorted PBMCs, collected 0.2 years after starting antiretroviral therapy. CDR3 nucleotides: TGTGCCAGCAGTTTCCCAGGGGGGACTGAAGCTTTCTTT. As protein: CASSFPGGTEAFF.